Listed here are 17 T cell receptor beta chains from one sample, sequenced in a study of Graves' ophthalmopathy and Graves' hyperthyroidism. From RNA, the CDR3 regions of TCR beta chains were amplified and sequenced. Amplification began with first-round RT-PCR using HTBI primers, then second-round multiplex PCR was performed. From the multiplex PCR reads, TCRdb called clonotypes with MiXCR, one entry per CDR3 protein. The sample carries 200,000 to 250,000 distinct CDR3 sequences, around 50% recorded once. Sequencing was carried out using peripheral blood. These receptors were collected from an adult man with Graves' ophthalmopathy.

This sequence joins TRBV20-1 and TRBJ2-7, with a weak D call TRBD2 (6 bases). CDR1 DFQATT and CDR2 SNEGSKA come from the germline V gene (reference sequence). The CDR3 contains 15 residues. V was clipped by 0 bases and J by 3 bases, with 15 bases between them. The CDR3 reads CSARDGGVPGYEQYF. CDR3 DNA: TGCAGTGCTAGAGATGGAGGGGTGCCCGGCTACGAGCAGTACTTC.

The chain recombines TRBV7-9 with TRBJ1-1; 7 bases fit TRBD1. The CDR3 contains 16 residues. The germline CDR1 and CDR2 sequences are SEHNR and FQNEAQ (reference sequence). The ends lost 0 bases at V and 0 bases at J; junction bases unmatched: 4. The DNA of the CDR3 is TGTGCCAGCAGCTTAGCCTCGACAGGGATGAACACTGAAGCTTTCTTT. Its translation is CASSLASTGMNTEAFF.

This clonotype was counted between two and nine times. The chain couples TRBV7-9 to TRBJ1-1; possibly TRBD1 for D (5 bases). The CDR3 extends over 13 amino acids. Trimming removed 4 bases from V and 11 bases from J, with 17 bases in between. CDR1 is SEHNR and CDR2 is FQNEAQ in the germline V gene (reference sequence). Here the CDR3 DNA reads TGTGCCAGCAGCTCCCGTGCGGGGGTCCATGCTTTCTTT. This sequence encodes CASSSRAGVHAFF.

The chain uses TRBV12-3 or TRBV12-4 and TRBJ2-2; D gene ambiguous. The CDR3 totals 12 residues. Trimming removed 1 base from V and 8 bases from J, with 5 bases in between. CDR3 loop: CASSLVGGELFF. CDR3 sequence (DNA): TGTGCCAGCAGTTTAGTTGGAGGGGAGCTGTTTTTT.

V gene TRBV9 combines with J gene TRBJ2-2; the D gene is possibly TRBD2 (6 bases). Trimming removed 4 bases from V and 5 bases from J, with 15 bases in between. Germline V lookup: CDR1 SGDLS, CDR2 YYNGEE. The CDR3 covers 15 residues. The CDR3 reads CASSPRERETGELFF. DNA of the CDR3: TGTGCCAGCAGCCCGCGGGAACGGGAAACCGGGGAGCTGTTTTTT.

This clonotype has a handful of counts. This chain connects TRBV6-2 or TRBV6-3 to TRBJ1-2, with 7 bases matching TRBD1. J lost 8 bases, V lost 2 bases, and 5 bases had no gene match. Germline CDR1 is MNHEY and CDR2 is SVGEGT. The CDR3 contains 13 residues. The CDR3 loop is CASSYTGAEGYTF. Written as DNA, the CDR3 is TGTGCCAGCAGTTACACAGGGGCGGAGGGCTACACCTTC.

The chain employs TRBV10-3 and TRBJ2-5, with 12 nucleotides matching TRBD1. V lost 6 bases, J lost 1 base, and 6 bases stayed unmatched. This CDR3 is built from 16 residues. Germline V CDR1 and CDR2: ENHRY, SYGVKD. DNA of the CDR3: TGTGCCATCAGGGCTTGGGACAGGGGGCTCCAAGAGACCCAGTACTTC. This translates into CAIRAWDRGLQETQYF.

A few counts support this clonotype. CDR3 amino acids: CASTIAQKETQYF. CDR3 bases: TGTGCCAGCACCATAGCCCAGAAAGAGACCCAGTACTTC. The J gene is TRBJ2-5, the V gene TRBV7-8, with D hard to call. In germline, CDR1 is SGHVS, CDR2 FQNEAQ. The CDR3 is made up of 13 amino acids. The V end was cut by 7 bases, the J end by 3 bases, with 12 bases between.

This clonotype was counted many times. V and J are TRBV15 and TRBJ2-6; TRBD1 or TRBD2 may be the D gene (5 bases each). The V and J ends lost 3 bases and 4 bases respectively, with 13 bases between them. Germline CDR1 and CDR2: LNHNV and YYDKDF (reference sequence). The CDR3 contains 16 residues. The CDR3: CATSRYDGTGANVLTF. CDR3 DNA sequence: TGTGCCACCAGCAGGTATGATGGGACCGGGGCCAACGTCCTGACTTTC.

This clonotype came up a few times. The rearrangement uses TRBV9 and TRBJ2-2, with 9 bases identical to TRBD2. The germline V gene encodes CDR1 SGDLS and CDR2 YYNGEE. This CDR3 comprises 15 residues. Trimming removed 0 bases from V and 8 bases from J; junction bases left unmatched: 5. The DNA of the CDR3 is TGTGCCAGCAGCGTAGGGACTAGCGCCAGAGGGGAGCTGTTTTTT. Translated, it gives CASSVGTSARGELFF.

This sequence joins TRBV15 and TRBJ1-4; D gene uncertain. The ends were cut back, 8 bases at V and 12 bases at J, with 16 bases in the middle. The CDR3 is 12 residues long. CDR1 is LNHNV, CDR2 YYDKDF, per germline (reference sequence). The CDR3 loop reads CATAVAGGQLFF. The DNA of the CDR3 is TGTGCCACCGCTGTGGCTGGAGGCCAACTGTTTTTT.

This clonotype has just a few counts. The rearrangement joins TRBV7-8 to TRBJ1-4; 7 positions agree with TRBD1. V was clipped by 5 bases and J by 0 bases; unmatched bases: 6. This CDR3 contains 16 residues. Germline V gene lookup returns CDR1 SGHVS and CDR2 FQNEAQ. The CDR3 loop reads CASSPSRGATNEKLFF. CDR3 in DNA: TGTGCCAGCAGCCCGTCCAGGGGGGCAACTAATGAAAAACTGTTTTTT. The variable domain in full, with the rest retrieved from reference TRBV7-8 and TRBJ1-4, is GAGVSQSPRYKVAKRGQDVALRCDPISGHVSLFWYQQALGQGPEFLTYFQNEAQLDKSGLPSDRFFAERPEGSVSTLKIQRTQQEDSAVYLCASSPSRGATNEKLFFGSGTQLSVL.

Regarding this clonotype: A read error may explain this, as a much larger clone is one base away. The rearrangement joins TRBV20-1 to TRBJ1-5; weak D call: TRBD1 (5 bases). The CDR3 is 12 residues long. The germline V gene has CDR1 DFQATT and CDR2 SNEGSKA (reference sequence). The CDR3 nucleotides are TGCAGTGCTTATGACAGCAATCAGCCCCGGCATTTT. Amino acid sequence: CSAYDSNQPRHF.

The chain has TRBV14 and TRBJ1-2, with D tentatively TRBD1 (6 bases). CDR3 size: 15 residues. From germline, CDR1 is SGHDN and CDR2 FVKESK. Deletions cut 2 bases from V and 2 bases from J, with 12 bases between. This CDR3 reads CASSQRAGENYGYTF. DNA of the CDR3: TGTGCCAGCAGCCAAAGGGCAGGGGAAAACTATGGCTACACCTTC.

This clonotype has more than one count but fewer than ten. The chain recombines TRBV9 with TRBJ2-7; possibly TRBD1 or TRBD2 for D (6 bases each). Germline V gene sequence: CDR1 SGDLS, CDR2 YYNGEE. The CDR3 runs 16 residues. V dropped 0 bases and J dropped 0 bases, with 13 bases sitting between them. The CDR3 sequence: CASSVGIGGSSYEQYF. The CDR3 bases are TGTGCCAGCAGCGTAGGTATAGGGGGGAGCTCCTACGAGCAGTACTTC.

DNA for the CDR3: TGTGCCACCAGTGATTATGTTCGGGTCCAAGAGACCCAGTACTTC. Its translation is CATSDYVRVQETQYF. The chain has TRBV24-1 and TRBJ2-5; D is ambiguous. Germline V gene data show CDR1 as KGHDR and CDR2 as SFDVKD. V shed 2 bases and J shed 1 base, with 10 bases lying between them. The CDR3 contains 15 residues.

This chain links TRBV7-9 with TRBJ2-5; D not certain. The germline V and J ends were trimmed by 9 bases and 5 bases, with 19 bases remaining between them. This CDR3 comprises 14 residues. The germline CDR1 and CDR2 sequences are SEHNR and FQNEAQ (reference sequence). CDR3: CASSLRDHRETQYF. CDR3 DNA sequence: TGTGCCAGTAGTTTAAGAGATCACCGCGAGACCCAGTACTTC.